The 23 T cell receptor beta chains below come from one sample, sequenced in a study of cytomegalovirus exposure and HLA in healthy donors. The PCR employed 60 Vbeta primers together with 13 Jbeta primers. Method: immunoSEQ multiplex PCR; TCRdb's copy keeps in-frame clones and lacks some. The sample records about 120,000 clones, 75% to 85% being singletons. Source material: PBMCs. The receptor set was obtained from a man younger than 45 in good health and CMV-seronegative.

The CDR3 spells CASRKRTGYGQPQHF. CDR3 bases: TGTGCCAGTAGGAAACGGACAGGGTATGGGCAGCCCCAGCATTTT. The chain carries TRBV19 and TRBJ1-5, with TRBD1 matching over 8 bases. CDR1 LNHDA and CDR2 SQIVND come from the germline V gene (reference sequence). The CDR3 sequence is 15 residues long. The ends lost 6 bases at V and 7 bases at J; junction bases unmatched: 11.

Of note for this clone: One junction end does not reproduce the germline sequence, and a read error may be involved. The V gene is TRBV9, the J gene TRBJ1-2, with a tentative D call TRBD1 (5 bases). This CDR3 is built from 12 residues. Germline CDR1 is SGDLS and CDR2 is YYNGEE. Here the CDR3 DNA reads TGTGCCAGCAGCGCGACAGTCTATGGCTACCCCTTC. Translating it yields CASSATVYGYPF.

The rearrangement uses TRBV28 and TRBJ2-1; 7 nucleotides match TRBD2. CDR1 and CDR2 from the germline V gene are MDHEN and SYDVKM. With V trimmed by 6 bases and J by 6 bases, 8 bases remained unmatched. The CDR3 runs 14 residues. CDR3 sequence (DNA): TGTGCCAGCAGATCGGGGGGAACTCTCAATGAGCAGTTCTTC. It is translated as CASRSGGTLNEQFF.

The CDR3 loop is CASSQATGTGELFF. CDR3 DNA sequence: TGTGCCAGCTCACAGGCAACGGGGACCGGGGAGCTGTTTTTT. The V gene is TRBV18, the J gene TRBJ2-2, with D possibly matching TRBD2 (5 bases). Germline CDR1 and CDR2: KGHSH and LQKENI. V gave up 4 bases and J gave up 5 bases, with 11 bases separating them. This CDR3 region has 14 residues.

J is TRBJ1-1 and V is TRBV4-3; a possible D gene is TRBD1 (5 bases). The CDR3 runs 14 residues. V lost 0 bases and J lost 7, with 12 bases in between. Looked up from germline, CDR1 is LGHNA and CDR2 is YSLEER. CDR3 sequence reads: CASSQDSWQGEAFF. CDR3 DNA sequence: TGCGCCAGCAGCCAAGATTCTTGGCAGGGTGAAGCTTTCTTT.

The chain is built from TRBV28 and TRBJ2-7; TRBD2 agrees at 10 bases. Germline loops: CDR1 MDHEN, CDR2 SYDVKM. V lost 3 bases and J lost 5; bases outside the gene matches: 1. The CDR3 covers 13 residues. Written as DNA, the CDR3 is TGTGCCAGCAGTTTTGGACTAGCGGACGAGCAGTACTTC. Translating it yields CASSFGLADEQYF.

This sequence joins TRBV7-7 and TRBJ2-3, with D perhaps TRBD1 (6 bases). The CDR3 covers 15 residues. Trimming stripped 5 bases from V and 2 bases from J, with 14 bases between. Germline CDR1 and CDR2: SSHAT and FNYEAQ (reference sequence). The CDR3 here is CASSPGEAVTDTQYF. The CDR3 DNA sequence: TGTGCCAGCAGCCCAGGGGAAGCAGTCACAGATACGCAGTATTTT.

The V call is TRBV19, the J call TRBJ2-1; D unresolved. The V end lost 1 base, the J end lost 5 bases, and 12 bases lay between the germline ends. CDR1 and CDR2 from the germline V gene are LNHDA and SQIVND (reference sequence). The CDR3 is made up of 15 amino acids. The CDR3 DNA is TGTGCCAGTAGTATAGGAGCGTTGACGCACAATGAGCAGTTCTTC. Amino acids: CASSIGALTHNEQFF.

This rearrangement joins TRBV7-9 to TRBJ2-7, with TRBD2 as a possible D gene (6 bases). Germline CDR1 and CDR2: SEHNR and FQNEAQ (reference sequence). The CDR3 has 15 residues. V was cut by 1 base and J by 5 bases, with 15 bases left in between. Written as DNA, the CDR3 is TGTGCCAGCAGCTTAGTCCCTAGCGCAGGTCACGAGCAGTACTTC. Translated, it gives CASSLVPSAGHEQYF.

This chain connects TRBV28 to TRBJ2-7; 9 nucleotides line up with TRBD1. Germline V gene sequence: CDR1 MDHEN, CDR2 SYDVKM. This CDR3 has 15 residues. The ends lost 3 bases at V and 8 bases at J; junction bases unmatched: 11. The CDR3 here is CASSFSLGQGIKQYF. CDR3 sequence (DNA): TGTGCCAGCAGTTTTAGTCTGGGACAGGGCATCAAGCAGTACTTC.

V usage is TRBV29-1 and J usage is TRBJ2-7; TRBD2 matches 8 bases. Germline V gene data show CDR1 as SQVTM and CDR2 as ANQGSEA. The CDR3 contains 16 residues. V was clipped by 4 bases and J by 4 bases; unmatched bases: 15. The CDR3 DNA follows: TGCAGCGTTGTGGGGGGGCTAGCGGGCCTGGCATACGAGCAGTACTTC. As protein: CSVVGGLAGLAYEQYF.

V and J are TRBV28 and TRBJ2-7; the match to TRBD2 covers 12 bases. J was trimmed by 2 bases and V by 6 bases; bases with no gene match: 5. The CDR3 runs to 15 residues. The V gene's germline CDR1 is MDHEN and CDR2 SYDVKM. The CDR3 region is CASRKLAGGTYEQYF. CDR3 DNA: TGTGCCAGCAGAAAACTAGCGGGAGGCACCTACGAGCAGTACTTC.

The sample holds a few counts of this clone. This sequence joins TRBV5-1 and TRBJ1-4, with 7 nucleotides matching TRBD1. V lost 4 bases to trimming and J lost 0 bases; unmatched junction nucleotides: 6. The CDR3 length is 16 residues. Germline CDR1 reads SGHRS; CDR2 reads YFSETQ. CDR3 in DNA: TGCGCCAGCAGCATGGGACAGATTGCAACTAATGAAAAACTGTTTTTT. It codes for CASSMGQIATNEKLFF.

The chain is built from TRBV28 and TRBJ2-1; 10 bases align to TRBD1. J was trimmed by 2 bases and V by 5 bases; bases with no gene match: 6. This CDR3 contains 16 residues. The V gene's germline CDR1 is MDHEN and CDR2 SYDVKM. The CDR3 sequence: CASSTRTGGPYNEQFF. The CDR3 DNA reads TGTGCCAGCAGTACCAGGACAGGGGGTCCCTACAATGAGCAGTTCTTC.

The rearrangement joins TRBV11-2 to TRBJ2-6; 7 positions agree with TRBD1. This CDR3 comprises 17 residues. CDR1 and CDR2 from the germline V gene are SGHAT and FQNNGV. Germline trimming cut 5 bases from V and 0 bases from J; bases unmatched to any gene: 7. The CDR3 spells CASSPQQGSSGANVLTF. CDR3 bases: TGTGCCAGCAGCCCCCAACAGGGGAGCTCTGGGGCCAACGTCCTGACTTTC.

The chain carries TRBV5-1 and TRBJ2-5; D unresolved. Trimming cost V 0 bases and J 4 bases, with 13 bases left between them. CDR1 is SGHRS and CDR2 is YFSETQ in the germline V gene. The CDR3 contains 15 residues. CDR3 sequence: CASSLDRSGSETQYF. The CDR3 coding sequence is TGCGCCAGCAGCTTGGACCGTTCCGGGTCAGAGACCCAGTACTTC.

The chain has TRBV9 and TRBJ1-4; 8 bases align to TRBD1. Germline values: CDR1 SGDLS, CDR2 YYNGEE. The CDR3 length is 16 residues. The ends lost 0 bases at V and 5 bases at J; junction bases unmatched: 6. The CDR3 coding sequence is TGTGCCAGCAGCGTAGATGCAGGGGGCCGAAATGAAAAACTGTTTTTT. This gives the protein CASSVDAGGRNEKLFF.

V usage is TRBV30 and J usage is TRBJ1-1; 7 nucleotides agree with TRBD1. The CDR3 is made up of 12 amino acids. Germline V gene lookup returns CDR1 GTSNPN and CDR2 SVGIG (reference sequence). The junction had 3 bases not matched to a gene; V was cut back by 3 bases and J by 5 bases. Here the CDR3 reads CAWSAGGTEAFF. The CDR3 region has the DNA TGTGCCTGGAGCGCAGGGGGGACTGAAGCTTTCTTT.

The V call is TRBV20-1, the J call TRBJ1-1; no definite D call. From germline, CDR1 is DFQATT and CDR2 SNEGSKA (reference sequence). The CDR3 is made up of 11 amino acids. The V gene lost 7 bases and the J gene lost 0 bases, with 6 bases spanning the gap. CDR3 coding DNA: TGCAGTGTTCCGTTGAACACTGAAGCTTTCTTT. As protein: CSVPLNTEAFF.

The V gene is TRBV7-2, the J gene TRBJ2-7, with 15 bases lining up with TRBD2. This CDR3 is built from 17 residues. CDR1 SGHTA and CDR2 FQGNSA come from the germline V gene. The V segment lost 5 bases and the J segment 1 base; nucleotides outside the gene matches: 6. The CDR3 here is CASSQGGTSGRSYEQYF. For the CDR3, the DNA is TGTGCCAGCAGCCAGGGAGGGACTAGCGGGAGGTCCTACGAGCAGTACTTC.

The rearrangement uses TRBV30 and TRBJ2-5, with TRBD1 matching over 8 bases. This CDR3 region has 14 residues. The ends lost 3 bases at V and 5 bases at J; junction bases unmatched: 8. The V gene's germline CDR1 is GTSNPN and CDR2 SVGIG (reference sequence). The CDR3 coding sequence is TGTGCCTGGAGGGCGGCAGGGGGCACCGAGACCCAGTACTTC. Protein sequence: CAWRAAGGTETQYF.

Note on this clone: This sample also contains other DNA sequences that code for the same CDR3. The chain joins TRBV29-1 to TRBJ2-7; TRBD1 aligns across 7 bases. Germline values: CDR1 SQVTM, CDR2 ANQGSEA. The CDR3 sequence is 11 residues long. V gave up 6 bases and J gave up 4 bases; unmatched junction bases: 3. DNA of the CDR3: TGCAGCGTGACACAGGGGTACGAGCAGTACTTC. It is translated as CSVTQGYEQYF.

DNA of the CDR3: TGTGCCAGCAGTTTATACACAGGGGCCTACAATGAGCAGTTCTTC. Encoded protein: CASSLYTGAYNEQFF. V usage is TRBV27 and J usage is TRBJ2-1; 7 nucleotides agree with TRBD1. Germline loops: CDR1 MNHEY, CDR2 SMNVEV (reference sequence). CDR3 length: 15 residues. Trimming removed 1 base from V and 2 bases from J; junction bases left unmatched: 2.